Listed here are 3 T cell receptor beta chains from one sample, sequenced in a study of shared clonotypes between healthy human individuals. Clones were read by immunoSEQ multiplex PCR, and TCRdb kept only the in-frame ones, dropping some. This sample has millions of clones, with 95% found just once. The sequencing input was naive CD4+ T cells sorted from blood. The subset is: CD45RA+ positively selected. These TCRs come from a man aged 18 to 29 in good health.

The rearrangement joins TRBV2 to TRBJ1-6; 7 nucleotides align to TRBD1. In germline, CDR1 is SNHLY, CDR2 FYNNEI. The ends lost 6 bases at V and 8 bases at J; junction bases unmatched: 1. The CDR3 consists of 12 residues. Here the CDR3 DNA reads TGTGCCAGCAGAACAGGGGATTCACCCCTCCACTTT. Translating gives CASRTGDSPLHF.

The chain couples TRBV5-6 to TRBJ2-2, with TRBD2 matching 8 bases. The CDR3 sequence is 15 residues long. In germline, CDR1 is SGHDT, CDR2 YYEEEE. Trimming took 3 bases from V and 4 from J; bases not matched to a gene: 5. The CDR3 DNA reads as TGTGCCAGCAGCTCCGGGACTAGTTCCACCGGGGAGCTGTTTTTT. This codes for CASSSGTSSTGELFF. The complete variable domain, with remaining parts taken from reference TRBV5-6 and TRBJ2-2, reads DAGVTQSPTHLIKTRGQQVTLRCSPKSGHDTVSWYQQALGQGPQFIFQYYEEEERQRGNFPDRFSGHQFPNYSSELNVNALLLGDSALYLCASSSGTSSTGELFFGEGSRLTVL.

J is TRBJ1-6 and V is TRBV6-1; 8 bases fit TRBD1. Germline lookup yields CDR1 MNHNS and CDR2 SASEGT. The J segment lost 10 bases and the V segment lost 5 bases, leaving 7 bases of the junction unmatched. This CDR3 is 14 amino acids long. The CDR3 loop is CASSSRGHGSPLHF. For the CDR3, the DNA is TGTGCCAGCAGTTCCAGGGGGCACGGGTCACCCCTCCACTTT.